This TCR beta chain was recorded in a study of molecular identifiers for immune sequencing clone quantification. At least ten counts were recorded for this clonotype. TCRdb reprocessed the PCR reads with MiXCR, giving one entry per CDR3 protein. The sample has 80,000 to 100,000 distinct CDR3 sequences, around 24% seen once. Trimming pared 1 base from V and 5 bases from J, leaving 17 bases between. The CDR3 sequence is 16 residues long. The material sequenced was naive CD8+ T cells from blood, with Jurkat cell RNA spiked in. Subset reported: FACS-sorted CD8+CD4-CCR7+CD45RA+ naive T cells. The TCR was taken from a human donor in good health. Some libraries in this study had Jurkat cell RNA spiked in. V usage is TRBV12-3 or TRBV12-4 and J usage is TRBJ2-5; tentatively, D is TRBD1 (5 bases). CDR3 in DNA: TGTGCCAGCAGTTTAGGGTGGGGCGGTCTTGGGGAGACCCAGTACTTC. It specifies CASSLGWGGLGETQYF.